The rows below give T cell receptor beta chains drawn from one sample of a study of CD8+ T cells in alopecia areata. The protocol was immunoSEQ multiplex PCR, while the TCRdb copy is restricted to in-frame clones and leaves out a portion. The table shows around 290,000 clones, with roughly 50% occurring only once. This sample comprised CD4+ T cells sorted from blood, obtained at week 24, from a patient treated with tofacitinib. The receptors derive from a human donor with alopecia areata. CDR3s include the opening cysteine and the closing phenylalanine or tryptophan. The D gene is left open where the match is weak. Rows give clone size only sometimes, using once, few, many, or a class for an expanded clone.

. . TRBJ1-5 TRBV27 CASSRRENQPQHF TGTGCCAGCAGTCGAAGAGAGAATCAGCCCCAGCATTTT
. . TRBJ1-2 TRBV29-1 CSAPPADNGYTF TGCAGCGCCCCGCCGGCAGACAATGGCTACACCTTC
few TRBD1 TRBJ1-5 TRBV28 CASSSGTASNQPQHF TGTGCCAGCAGTTCCGGGACAGCTAGCAATCAGCCCCAGCATTTT
. . TRBJ1-6 TRBV2 CASAGNSPLHF TGTGCCAGCGCGGGAAATTCACCCCTCCACTTT
. . TRBJ1-1 TRBV9 CASSVAKGQENTEAFF TGTGCCAGCAGCGTAGCTAAGGGACAAGAGAACACTGAAGCTTTCTTT
. . TRBJ2-3 TRBV2 CASRGPGTLGTDTQYF TGTGCCAGCAGGGGACCCGGGACACTAGGCACAGATACGCAGTATTTT
. TRBD2 TRBJ2-3 TRBV7-2 CASSLALLAGGTDTQYF TGTGCCAGCAGCTTAGCCCTACTAGCGGGGGGCACAGATACGCAGTATTTT
. . TRBJ1-2 TRBV30 CAWSVRSRQALYGYTF TGTGCCTGGAGTGTAAGGAGCCGACAGGCTCTCTATGGCTACACCTTC
. . TRBJ2-7 TRBV30 CAWTLTWGDPMSSYEQYF TGTGCCTGGACCCTAACATGGGGGGACCCAATGAGCTCCTACGAGCAGTACTTC
. . TRBJ2-1 TRBV5-4 CASSTTSGEQFF TGTGCCAGCAGCACAACCTCGGGTGAGCAGTTCTTC
. TRBD2 TRBJ2-3 TRBV27 CASTGWERGGTDTQYF TGTGCCAGCACCGGATGGGAGCGGGGGGGCACAGATACGCAGTATTTT
. . TRBJ2-7 TRBV6-6 CASSLTVAYEQYF TGTGCCAGCAGCCTGACAGTAGCCTACGAGCAGTACTTC
. . TRBJ1-3 TRBV4-1 CASSQGANSGNTIYF TGCGCCAGCAGCCAAGGAGCGAACTCTGGAAACACCATATATTTT
. . TRBJ2-5 TRBV23-1 CASSPPRVSPTQETQYF TGCGCCAGCAGTCCACCCAGGGTTTCCCCAACACAAGAGACCCAGTACTTC
. . TRBJ1-6 TRBV7-9 CASSLASISPLHF TGTGCCAGCAGCTTAGCTTCGATTTCACCCCTCCACTTT
once TRBD2 TRBJ2-7 TRBV6-5 CASSRGDYEQYF TGTGCCAGCAGCCGGGGGGACTACGAGCAGTACTTC
. . TRBJ2-3 TRBV4-3 CASSQELAGRTDTQYF TGCGCCAGCAGCCAAGAACTGGCCGGGCGCACAGATACGCAGTATTTT
. . TRBJ1-2 TRBV5-4 CASTSDRGYGYTF TGTGCCAGCACCTCCGATAGGGGCTATGGCTACACCTTC
. . TRBJ1-2 TRBV29-1 CSVEEQASYGYTF TGCAGCGTTGAAGAACAGGCTTCCTATGGCTACACCTTC
. . TRBJ2-2 TRBV7-2 CASTQGTHGGELFF TGTGCCAGCACCCAGGGGACCCACGGCGGGGAGCTGTTTTTT
few . TRBJ2-5 TRBV5-6 CASSLGQEEETQYF TGTGCCAGCAGCTTGGGGCAGGAGGAAGAGACCCAGTACTTC
. TRBD1 TRBJ2-3 TRBV9 CASSPMGQGTDTQYF TGTGCCAGCAGCCCTATGGGACAGGGGACAGATACGCAGTATTTT
. . TRBJ2-7 TRBV5-1 CASSIRDGYYEQYF TGCGCCAGCAGCATCCGGGACGGCTACTACGAGCAGTACTTC
. TRBD1 TRBJ2-2 TRBV10-3 CAISETGVGGELFF TGTGCCATCAGTGAGACAGGGGTCGGCGGGGAGCTGTTTTTT
once . TRBJ1-2 TRBV2 CASRRLYGYTF TGTGCCAGCAGGAGGCTCTATGGCTACACCTTC
. . TRBJ2-3 TRBV7-2 CASSSGLGHFTDTQYF TGTGCCAGCAGCTCGGGTCTGGGACACTTCACAGATACGCAGTATTTT
once TRBD1 TRBJ1-6 TRBV6-6 CASSPTGDNSPLHF TGTGCCAGCAGTCCTACAGGGGATAATTCACCCCTCCACTTT
. . TRBJ2-3 TRBV29-1 CSVIGTVGTDTQYF TGCAGCGTAATTGGGACTGTGGGCACAGATACGCAGTATTTT
. . TRBJ2-7 TRBV30 CVGRASSYEQYF TGTGTTGGGCGTGCGAGCTCCTACGAGCAGTACTTC
. . TRBJ2-7 TRBV2 CASSGGSTTYEQYF TGTGCCAGCAGTGGCGGTAGCACCACCTACGAGCAGTACTTC
. . TRBJ2-1 TRBV4-1 CASSQVGNEQFF TGCGCCAGCAGCCAAGTGGGGAATGAGCAGTTCTTC
. TRBD1 TRBJ1-1 TRBV30 CACNRGDTEAFF TGTGCCTGTAACAGGGGGGACACTGAAGCTTTCTTT
. TRBD1 TRBJ1-4 TRBV2 CATSRQGRNEKLFF TGTGCCACCTCACGACAGGGAAGGAATGAAAAACTGTTTTTT
. TRBD1 TRBJ1-2 TRBV30 CAWMGGQGANYGYTF TGTGCCTGGATGGGTGGACAGGGGGCTAACTATGGCTACACCTTC
. TRBD2 TRBJ2-7 TRBV4-1 CASSQPAGLAGGVYEQYF TGCGCCAGCAGCCAACCCGCCGGACTAGCGGGGGGAGTCTACGAGCAGTACTTC
. TRBD1 TRBJ2-2 TRBV6-5 CASSQGQGYTGELFF TGTGCCAGCAGTCAGGGACAGGGGTACACCGGGGAGCTGTTTTTT
. . TRBJ2-2 TRBV9 CASSVGGLGELFF TGTGCCAGCAGCGTAGGGGGGCTCGGGGAGCTGTTTTTT
. TRBD1 TRBJ1-2 TRBV7-2 CASSPRQGGYGYTF TGTGCCAGCAGCCCCCGACAGGGCGGCTATGGCTACACCTTC
. TRBD2 TRBJ2-3 TRBV7-9 CASSTPSGTSGTTDTQYF TGTGCCAGCAGCACCCCCAGCGGGACTAGTGGCACCACAGATACGCAGTATTTT
. . TRBJ2-7 TRBV6-1 CASRTGFSEQYF TGTGCCAGCAGAACAGGCTTCTCCGAGCAGTACTTC
. . TRBJ2-6 TRBV29-1 CSVTPQGYGANVLTF TGCAGCGTCACTCCTCAGGGATATGGGGCCAACGTCCTGACTTTC
few TRBD2 TRBJ2-3 TRBV2 CASTESLAGGSDTQYF TGTGCCAGCACCGAATCCCTAGCGGGGGGGTCAGATACGCAGTATTTT
. . TRBJ1-5 TRBV5-1 CASSLVSGNQPQHF TGCGCCAGCAGCTTGGTTTCAGGGAATCAGCCCCAGCATTTT
. . TRBJ2-5 TRBV6-5 CASSYAEEETQYF TGTGCCAGCAGTTACGCCGAGGAAGAGACCCAGTACTTC
. . TRBJ1-5 TRBV30 CAWSAQGNNQPQHF TGTGCCTGGAGTGCACAGGGAAACAATCAGCCCCAGCATTTT
few . TRBJ2-5 TRBV4-1 CASSLLTGTQETQYF TGCGCCAGCAGCCTGCTAACAGGTACACAAGAGACCCAGTACTTC
. . TRBJ2-5 TRBV20-1 CSARDPWTQYF TGCAGTGCTAGAGACCCTTGGACCCAGTACTTC
. . TRBJ2-1 TRBV7-2 CASSLSDFFSYNEQFF TGTGCCAGCAGCTTATCGGATTTCTTTTCCTACAATGAGCAGTTCTTC
. . TRBJ2-7 TRBV14 CASSQGIRARVNF TGTGCCAGCAGCCAAGGGATCAGAGCCCGGGTCAACTTC